Listed below are T cell receptor beta chains from one sample, sequenced in a study of long-term antiretroviral therapy in people with HIV. Sequenced by immunoSEQ multiplex PCR; TCRdb stores in-frame clones only, minus some. The sample gives more than 15,000 clones, approximately 75% of which show up once; approximately 9.5% is in the top ten. The specimen comprised unsorted PBMCs, sampled 0.3 years after starting antiretroviral therapy. The receptors shown here come from a man younger than 30 with HIV. Each CDR3 is given with its conserved first and last residue. The D gene is left open where the match is weak. Where a row states a size, it is once, few, many or the class of an expanded clone; other rows omit it.

v_gene	abundance	j_gene	d_gene	CDR3nt	CDR3aa
TRBV4-2	NA	TRBJ2-1	TRBD1	TGTGCCAGCAGCCAGGGTGCGGGACAGGCCTACAATGAGCAGTTCTTC	CASSQGAGQAYNEQFF
TRBV19	NA	TRBJ2-1	NA	TGTGCCAGTAGTATCATGTGGGGGAACTACAATGAGCAGTTCTTC	CASSIMWGNYNEQFF
TRBV5-4	NA	TRBJ1-2	NA	TGTGCCAGCAGGGATTACCGGGACAACTATGGCTACACCTTC	CASRDYRDNYGYTF
TRBV28	NA	TRBJ1-5	TRBD1	TGTGCCAGCAGTCAAGACAGGGTTCAGCCCCAGCATTTT	CASSQDRVQPQHF
TRBV7-9	NA	TRBJ1-1	NA	TGTGCCAGCAGCCTGCCGGGGGAGAACACTGAAGCTTTCTTT	CASSLPGENTEAFF
TRBV4-1	NA	TRBJ2-5	NA	TGCGCCAGCAGCCAAGATCCGGAGACACTTCAAGAGACCCAGTACTTC	CASSQDPETLQETQYF
TRBV14	NA	TRBJ1-1	NA	TGTGCCAGCAGCCAAGTTCGTTCTCGGGGGCCGGATGAAGCTTTCTTT	CASSQVRSRGPDEAFF
TRBV18	few	TRBJ1-6	TRBD1	TGTGCCAGCTCACCGACAAGGGACAGCTTCTATAATTCACCCCTCCACTTT	CASSPTRDSFYNSPLHF
TRBV11-2	NA	TRBJ2-7	NA	TGTGCCAGCAGCTTAGATCCAGGGACTTCCTACGAGCAGTACTTC	CASSLDPGTSYEQYF
TRBV29-1	NA	TRBJ2-3	NA	TGCAGCGTTGGGAGAGGGGTTAGCACAGATACGCAGTATTTT	CSVGRGVSTDTQYF
TRBV10-3	NA	TRBJ2-7	NA	TGTGCCATCAGTGGACCGGGCCTTTTCTACGAGCAGTACTTC	CAISGPGLFYEQYF
TRBV4-1	few	TRBJ1-1	NA	TGCGCCAGCAGCCAAGATCCGGGGATGGTAGGATCCACTGAAGCTTTCTTT	CASSQDPGMVGSTEAFF
TRBV18	NA	TRBJ2-1	TRBD1	TGTGCCAGCTCACAACCGGGACAGGGCAATGAGCAGTTCTTC	CASSQPGQGNEQFF
TRBV7-2	once	TRBJ2-2	NA	TGTGCCAGCAGCCCCCCATTTCTGTCTTATCACACCGGGGAGCTGTTTTTT	CASSPPFLSYHTGELFF